The next 5 T cell receptor beta chains were all read from a single sample in a study of blood T cell repertoires in COVID-19. Sequencing used immunoSEQ multiplex PCR; TCRdb keeps in-frame clones, though not all of them. Among about 370,000 clones listed, about nine tenths were seen once. The sequenced sample was PBMCs or T cells enriched from blood (not recorded which). These receptors came from a woman in her 30s who had recovered from COVID-19.

The CDR3 DNA follows: TGTGCCAGCAGCTCCTTATTTACGGGACAGGGGGTAGGATCACCCCTCCACTTT. Residues: CASSSLFTGQGVGSPLHF. The chain recombines TRBV5-4 with TRBJ1-6; 11 bases align to TRBD1. The length of the CDR3 is 18 residues. Germline loops: CDR1 SGHNT, CDR2 YYREEE (reference sequence). The J segment lost 10 bases and the V segment lost 3 bases, leaving 15 bases of the junction unmatched.

The chain uses TRBV5-1 and TRBJ2-7; 7 positions agree with TRBD2. After removal of 6 bases from V and 0 bases from J, the junction contained 6 bases not matched to a gene. CDR3 length: 14 amino acids. Germline CDR1 is SGHRS and CDR2 is YFSETQ. This chain's CDR3 is CASTAAGSSYEQYF. For the CDR3, the DNA is TGCGCCAGCACGGCAGCGGGAAGCTCCTACGAGCAGTACTTC.

This clone came up once. The chain joins TRBV19 to TRBJ2-3; tentatively, D is TRBD2 (6 bases). Trimming pared 6 bases from V and 0 bases from J, leaving 16 bases between. This CDR3 spans 16 amino acids. CDR1 and CDR2 (germline): LNHDA, SQIVND (reference sequence). CDR3 nucleotides: TGTGCCAGTAGCCCCGGGGGTCTAGCTAGCACAGATACGCAGTATTTT. It codes for CASSPGGLASTDTQYF.

The chain is built from TRBV24-1 and TRBJ1-2, with D possibly matching TRBD1 (5 bases). V lost 10 bases, J lost 2 bases, and 16 bases lay in between. The CDR3 is 14 amino acids. Per germline, CDR1 KGHDR and CDR2 SFDVKD. Here the CDR3 reads CATTFDSPNYGYTF. The CDR3 DNA sequence: TGTGCCACTACGTTCGACAGTCCGAACTATGGCTACACCTTC.

The chain has TRBV5-1 and TRBJ1-1; D ambiguous. Germline values: CDR1 SGHRS, CDR2 YFSETQ. Trimming took 2 bases from V and 1 from J, leaving 6 bases between them. The CDR3 consists of 13 residues. The CDR3 sequence is CASSFQENTEAFF. CDR3 nucleotide sequence: TGCGCCAGCAGCTTCCAGGAGAACACTGAAGCTTTCTTT.